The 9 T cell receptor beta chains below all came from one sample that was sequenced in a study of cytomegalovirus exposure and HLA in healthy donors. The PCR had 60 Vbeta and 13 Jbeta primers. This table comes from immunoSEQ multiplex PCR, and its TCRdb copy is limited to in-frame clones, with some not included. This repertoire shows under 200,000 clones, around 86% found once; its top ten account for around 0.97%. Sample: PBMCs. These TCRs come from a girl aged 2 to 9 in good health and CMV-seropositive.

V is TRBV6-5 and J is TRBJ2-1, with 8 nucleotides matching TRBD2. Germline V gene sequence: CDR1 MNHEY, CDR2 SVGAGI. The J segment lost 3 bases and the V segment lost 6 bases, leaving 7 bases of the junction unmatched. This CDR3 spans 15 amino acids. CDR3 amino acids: CASSPSGTSYNEQFF. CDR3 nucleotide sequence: TGTGCCAGCAGCCCTTCCGGGACTAGCTACAATGAGCAGTTCTTC.

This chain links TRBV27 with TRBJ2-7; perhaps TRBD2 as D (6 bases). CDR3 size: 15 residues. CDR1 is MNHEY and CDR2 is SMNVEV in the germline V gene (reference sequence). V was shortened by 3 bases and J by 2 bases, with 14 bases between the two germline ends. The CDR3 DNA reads TGTGCCAGCAGTTTGGGTAGCGGAGGACCCTACGAGCAGTACTTC. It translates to CASSLGSGGPYEQYF.

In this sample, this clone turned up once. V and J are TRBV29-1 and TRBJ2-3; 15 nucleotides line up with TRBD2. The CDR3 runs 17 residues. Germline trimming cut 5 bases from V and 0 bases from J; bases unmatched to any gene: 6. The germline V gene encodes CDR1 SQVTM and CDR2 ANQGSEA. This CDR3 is CSVLGLAGGPSTDTQYF. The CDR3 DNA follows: TGCAGCGTTCTAGGACTAGCGGGAGGGCCCAGCACAGATACGCAGTATTTT.

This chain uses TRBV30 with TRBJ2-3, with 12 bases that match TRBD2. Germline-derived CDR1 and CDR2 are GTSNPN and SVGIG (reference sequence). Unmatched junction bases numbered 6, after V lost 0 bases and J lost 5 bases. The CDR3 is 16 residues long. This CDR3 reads CAWSVGLAGTRDTQYF. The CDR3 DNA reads TGTGCCTGGAGTGTAGGACTAGCGGGGACGAGAGATACGCAGTATTTT.

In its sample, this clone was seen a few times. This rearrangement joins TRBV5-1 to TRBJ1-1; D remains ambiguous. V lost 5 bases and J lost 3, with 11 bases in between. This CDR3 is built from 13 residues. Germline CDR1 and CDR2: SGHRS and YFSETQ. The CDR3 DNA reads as TGCGCCAGCAGTTCCCAGATGGACACTGAAGCTTTCTTT. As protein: CASSSQMDTEAFF.

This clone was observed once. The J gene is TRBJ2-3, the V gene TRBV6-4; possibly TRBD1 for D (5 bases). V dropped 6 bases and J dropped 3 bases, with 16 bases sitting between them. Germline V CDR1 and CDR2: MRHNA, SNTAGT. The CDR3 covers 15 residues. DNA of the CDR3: TGTGCCAGCAGGACAGTTCGCCTATTGACAGATACGCAGTATTTT. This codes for CASRTVRLLTDTQYF.

The CDR3 DNA is TGTGCCAGCAGGAAAGAGGGGGCGGCTGAGCAGTACTTC. The encoded protein is CASRKEGAAEQYF. This chain connects TRBV27 to TRBJ2-7; 7 positions agree with TRBD1. J was trimmed by 7 bases and V by 6 bases; bases with no gene match: 9. The CDR3 is 13 amino acids. Germline-derived CDR1 and CDR2 are MNHEY and SMNVEV (reference sequence).

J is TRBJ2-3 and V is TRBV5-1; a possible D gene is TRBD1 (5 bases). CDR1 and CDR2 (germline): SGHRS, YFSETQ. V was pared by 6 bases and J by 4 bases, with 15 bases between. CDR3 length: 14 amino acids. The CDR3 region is CASTLGQGSDTQYF. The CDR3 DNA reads TGCGCCAGCACCCTGGGGCAGGGTTCAGATACGCAGTATTTT.

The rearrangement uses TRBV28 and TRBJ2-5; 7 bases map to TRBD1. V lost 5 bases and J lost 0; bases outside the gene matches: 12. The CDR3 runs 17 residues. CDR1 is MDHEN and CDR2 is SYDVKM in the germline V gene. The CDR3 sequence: CASSPRQGRTYQETQYF. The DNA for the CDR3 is TGTGCCAGCAGTCCTAGACAGGGCAGGACGTACCAAGAGACCCAGTACTTC. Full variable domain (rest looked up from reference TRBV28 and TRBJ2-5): DVKVTQSSRYLVKRTGEKVFLECVQDMDHENMFWYRQDPGLGLRLIYFSYDVKMKEKGDIPEGYSVSREKKERFSLILESASTNQTSMYLCASSPRQGRTYQETQYFGPGTRLLVL.